What follows are 19 T cell receptor beta chains derived from one specimen sequenced in a study of T cell responses to AZD1222 COVID-19 vaccine. TCRdb's copy holds only in-frame clones and misses some; the assay was immunoSEQ multiplex PCR. The sample yields about 98,000 clones, 84% seen once. Sequencing used peripheral blood, obtained on day 0 of AZD1222 vaccination. Receptor source: an adult in good health.

This clone has more than one count but fewer than ten. The genes are TRBV11-3 and TRBJ1-2, with D possibly matching TRBD1 (5 bases). The V gene's germline CDR1 is SGHNT and CDR2 YENEEA. This CDR3 has 16 amino acids. V lost 5 bases and J lost 3, with 19 bases in between. The CDR3, as DNA: TGTGCCAGCAGCCAGATAAGGGGCTCCGGGGACTATGGCTACACCTTC. As protein: CASSQIRGSGDYGYTF. The variable domain in full, with the rest retrieved from reference TRBV11-3 and TRBJ1-2, is EAGVVQSPRYKIIEKKQPVAFWCNPISGHNTLYWYLQNLGQGPELLIRYENEEAVDDSQLPKDRFSAERLKGVDSTLKIQPAELGDSAVYLCASSQIRGSGDYGYTFGSGTRLTVV.

This clone showed up just once. The chain carries TRBV5-4 and TRBJ1-2; 8 bases agree with TRBD1. Germline CDR1 SGHNT, CDR2 YYREEE (reference sequence). V shed 4 bases and J 3 bases; nucleotides not matched to a gene: 5. CDR3 length equals 14 residues. In nucleotides, the CDR3 is TGTGCCAGCAGCCTGGAGGACAGGGACTATGGCTACACCTTC. Translated: CASSLEDRDYGYTF.

The chain has TRBV11-2 and TRBJ2-1, with D maybe TRBD1 (6 bases). Per the germline V gene, CDR1 is SGHAT and CDR2 is FQNNGV. The V end was cut by 4 bases, the J end by 0 bases, with 10 bases between. The CDR3 extends over 15 amino acids. In DNA, the CDR3 is TGTGCCAGCAGCTCCATGGACAGCTCCTACAATGAGCAGTTCTTC. It specifies CASSSMDSSYNEQFF.

This rearrangement joins TRBV19 to TRBJ2-3; 13 positions agree with TRBD2. J was trimmed by 5 bases and V by 5 bases; bases with no gene match: 10. The V gene's germline CDR1 is LNHDA and CDR2 SQIVND (reference sequence). CDR3 length: 17 amino acids. CDR3 sequence: CASSPRLAGGLRDTQYF. CDR3 in DNA: TGTGCCAGTAGTCCCAGACTAGCGGGGGGTCTTAGAGATACGCAGTATTTT. Filled out from reference TRBV19 and TRBJ2-3, the complete variable domain reads DGGITQSPKYLFRKEGQNVTLSCEQNLNHDAMYWYRQDPGQGLRLIYYSQIVNDFQKGDIAEGYSVSREKKESFPLTVTSAQKNPTAFYLCASSPRLAGGLRDTQYFGPGTRLTVL.

This sequence joins TRBV16 and TRBJ1-1, with D possibly TRBD1 on 5 matching bases. Trimming pared 2 bases from V and 1 base from J, leaving 11 bases between. Looked up from germline, CDR1 is KGHSY and CDR2 is FQNENV. This CDR3 has 15 amino acids. The CDR3 sequence: CASSQGQTPNTEAFF. CDR3 in DNA: TGTGCCAGCAGCCAAGGACAAACTCCGAACACTGAAGCTTTCTTT.

The J gene is TRBJ1-2, the V gene TRBV3-1 (or the pseudogene TRBV3-2), with 7 nucleotides matching TRBD1. With V trimmed by 0 bases and J by 4 bases, 2 bases remained unmatched. Germline V gene sequence: CDR1 LGHDT, CDR2 YNNKEL (reference sequence). The CDR3 is made up of 14 amino acids. CDR3 amino acids: CASSQDNRGYGYTF. The DNA for the CDR3 is TGTGCCAGCAGCCAAGATAACAGGGGCTATGGCTACACCTTC.

V usage is TRBV19 and J usage is TRBJ1-2; D uncertain. There are 13 residues in the CDR3. The germline CDR1 and CDR2 sequences are LNHDA and SQIVND (reference sequence). V was trimmed by 7 bases and J by 1 base, leaving 10 bases between them. CDR3 amino acids: CASKATDNYGYTF. CDR3 in DNA: TGTGCCAGTAAGGCGACGGATAACTATGGCTACACCTTC.

The chain carries TRBV4-1 and TRBJ2-6; TRBD2 might be the D (5 bases). The CDR3 has 19 residues. Germline assignment: CDR1 MGHRA and CDR2 YSYEKL. Trimming took off 0 bases at V and 0 bases at J, with 15 bases between the two ends. The CDR3 loop reads CASSQDRTEYRSGANVLTF. In DNA, the CDR3 is TGCGCCAGCAGCCAAGATCGGACTGAGTACCGCTCTGGGGCCAACGTCCTGACTTTC.

This clone appeared once. The V gene is TRBV18, the J gene TRBJ1-3; D ambiguous. Trimming took 3 bases from V and 8 from J, leaving 17 bases between them. This CDR3 contains 15 residues. Germline values: CDR1 KGHSH, CDR2 LQKENI. The CDR3 loop reads CASSPASLSGDTIYF. The CDR3 region has the DNA TGTGCCAGCTCACCGGCCTCTCTATCTGGGGACACCATATATTTT.

The rearrangement joins TRBV19 to TRBJ2-7, with D perhaps matching TRBD2 (6 bases). CDR3 length equals 15 residues. Germline CDR1 reads LNHDA; CDR2 reads SQIVND (reference sequence). Trimming took off 3 bases at V and 3 bases at J, with 15 bases between the two ends. In nucleotides, the CDR3 is TGTGCCAGTAGTATCCGGCCCGGGGGAGTCTACGAGCAGTACGTC. Translation: CASSIRPGGVYEQYV.

V is TRBV5-8 and J is TRBJ1-2; 8 bases map to TRBD1. Germline CDR1 SGHTS, CDR2 YDEGEE. This CDR3 spans 15 amino acids. V lost 6 bases, J lost 2 bases, and 9 bases stayed unmatched. The CDR3 loop reads CASTEDRAANYGYTF. The CDR3 nucleotides are TGTGCCAGCACCGAGGACAGGGCGGCGAACTATGGCTACACCTTC.

This clone was observed a handful of times. The J gene is TRBJ1-2, the V gene TRBV11-3; D is perhaps TRBD1 (6 bases). CDR3 size: 16 residues. The V gene lost 5 bases and the J gene lost 4 bases, with 20 bases spanning the gap. Germline V gene data show CDR1 as SGHNT and CDR2 as YENEEA. The CDR3, as DNA: TGTGCCAGCAGCCAGAGACAGGACCCCGGCCCCTATGGCTACACCTTC. It codes for CASSQRQDPGPYGYTF.

In this sample, this clone turned up a few times. V gene TRBV14 combines with J gene TRBJ1-3; tentatively, D is TRBD1 (5 bases). V was cut by 5 bases and J by 7 bases, with 18 bases left in between. Germline V CDR1 and CDR2: SGHDN, FVKESK. This CDR3 has 15 residues. CDR3 coding DNA: TGTGCCAGCAGCGAACCAACGGGGGGAGGCAACACCATATATTTT. Protein sequence: CASSEPTGGGNTIYF.

This clone was counted once. V is TRBV2 and J is TRBJ2-2, with D hard to call. Per germline, CDR1 SNHLY and CDR2 FYNNEI. The CDR3 has 14 residues. Trimming left V 6 bases short and J 5 bases short, with 13 bases between. CDR3 nucleotides: TGTGCCAGCAGCCAGGTGGGAAGGACCGGGGAGCTGTTTTTT. Its translation is CASSQVGRTGELFF.

This chain connects TRBV10-3 to TRBJ1-1, with D unclear. The V and J ends lost 3 bases and 2 bases respectively, with 7 bases between them. This CDR3 is built from 13 residues. Germline V CDR1 and CDR2: ENHRY, SYGVKD. In DNA form, the CDR3 reads TGTGCCATCAGTGATGGGGTTAACACTGAAGCTTTCTTT. Amino acid sequence: CAISDGVNTEAFF.

The chain recombines TRBV2 with TRBJ2-3, with TRBD2 matching 8 bases. V was pared by 6 bases and J by 4 bases, with 9 bases of the junction left unmatched. Germline lookup yields CDR1 SNHLY and CDR2 FYNNEI. The CDR3 loop spans 15 amino acids. The CDR3 nucleotides read TGTGCCAGCAGCTCCTCACAACTAGCGGCAGATACGCAGTATTTT. Its translation: CASSSSQLAADTQYF.

CDR3 protein: CASSPQHGTGASGANVLTF. The CDR3 region has the DNA TGTGCCAGCAGCCCCCAGCATGGGACAGGGGCCTCTGGGGCCAACGTCCTGACTTTC. V usage is TRBV4-2 and J usage is TRBJ2-6, with 10 nucleotides matching TRBD1. This CDR3 region has 19 residues. V was clipped by 4 bases and J by 0 bases; unmatched bases: 9. CDR1 LGHNA and CDR2 YNFKEQ come from the germline V gene.

This clone came up once. The chain has TRBV19 and TRBJ1-1; D is ambiguous. Germline CDR1 LNHDA, CDR2 SQIVND (reference sequence). This CDR3 is 13 amino acids long. Trimming took 6 bases from V and 0 from J, leaving 8 bases between them. The CDR3 region has the DNA TGTGCCAGTAGGCCAGAGATGAACACTGAAGCTTTCTTT. Its protein product is CASRPEMNTEAFF.

The chain is built from TRBV5-5 and TRBJ1-1; D possibly corresponds to TRBD1 (5 bases). Trimming stripped 4 bases from V and 1 base from J, with 8 bases between. Germline V CDR1 and CDR2: SGHKS, YYEKEE (reference sequence). This CDR3 is 13 amino acids long. The CDR3 loop is CASSRGQNTEAFF. The CDR3 DNA reads TGTGCCAGCAGCCGCGGACAGAACACTGAAGCTTTCTTT.